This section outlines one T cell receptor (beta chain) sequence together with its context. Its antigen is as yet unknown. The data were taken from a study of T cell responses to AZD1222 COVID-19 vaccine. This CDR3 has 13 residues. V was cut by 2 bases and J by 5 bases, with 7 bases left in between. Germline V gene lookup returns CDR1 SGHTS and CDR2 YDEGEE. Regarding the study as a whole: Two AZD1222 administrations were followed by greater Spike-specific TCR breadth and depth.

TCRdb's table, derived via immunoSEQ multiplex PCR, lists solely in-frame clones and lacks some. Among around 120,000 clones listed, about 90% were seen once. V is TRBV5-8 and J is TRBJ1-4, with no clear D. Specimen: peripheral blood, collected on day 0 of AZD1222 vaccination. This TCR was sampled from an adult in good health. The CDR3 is CASSFMSNEKLFF. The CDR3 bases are TGTGCCAGCAGCTTTATGTCGAATGAAAAACTGTTTTTT.